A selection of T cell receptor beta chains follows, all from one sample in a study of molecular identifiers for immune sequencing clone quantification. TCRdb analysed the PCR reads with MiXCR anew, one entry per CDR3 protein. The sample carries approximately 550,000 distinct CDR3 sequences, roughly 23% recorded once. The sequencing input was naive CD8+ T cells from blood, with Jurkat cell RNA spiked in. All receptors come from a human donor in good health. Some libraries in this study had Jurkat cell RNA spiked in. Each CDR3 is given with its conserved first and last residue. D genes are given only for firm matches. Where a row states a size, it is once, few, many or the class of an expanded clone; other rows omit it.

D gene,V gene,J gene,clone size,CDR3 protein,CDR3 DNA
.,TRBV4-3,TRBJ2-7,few,CASSQEPGDYEQYF,TGCGCCAGCAGCCAAGAACCAGGAGATTACGAGCAGTACTTC
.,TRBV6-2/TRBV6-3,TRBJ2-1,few,CASSLPYEQFF,TGTGCCAGCAGTCTCCCGTATGAGCAGTTCTTC
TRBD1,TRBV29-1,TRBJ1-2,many,CSVDRDTPKGAYGYTF,TGCAGCGTCGACCGGGACACCCCCAAGGGGGCCTATGGCTACACCTTC
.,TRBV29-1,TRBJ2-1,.,CSALSGSHKQQFF,TGCAGCGCTCTCTCCGGTTCACACAAACAGCAGTTCTTC
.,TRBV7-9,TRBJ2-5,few,CASSSYSGAQETQYF,TGTGCCAGCAGCTCCTACAGTGGAGCTCAAGAGACCCAGTACTTC
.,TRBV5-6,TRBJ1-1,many,CASSLYSSEAFF,TGTGCCAGCAGCTTGTATTCCTCTGAAGCTTTCTTT
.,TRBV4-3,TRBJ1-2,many,CASSQDTGNYGYTF,TGCGCCAGCAGCCAAGATACAGGCAACTATGGCTACACCTTC
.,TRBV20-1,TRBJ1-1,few,CSAEEAFF,TGCAGTGCTGAGGAAGCTTTCTTT
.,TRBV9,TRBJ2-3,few,CASSVEDASTDTQYF,TGTGCCAGCAGCGTAGAGGACGCTAGCACAGATACGCAGTATTTT
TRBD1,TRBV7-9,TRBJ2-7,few,CASSSLDRSYEQYF,TGTGCCAGCAGCTCTTTGGACAGGAGCTACGAGCAGTACTTC
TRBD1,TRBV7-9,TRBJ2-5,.,CASSSGGVLDSQETQYF,TGTGCCAGCAGCTCAGGGGGTGTATTGGACAGCCAAGAGACCCAGTACTTC
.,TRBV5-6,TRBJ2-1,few,CASSGRVLSYNEQFF,TGTGCCAGCAGCGGAAGGGTGCTGTCCTACAATGAGCAGTTCTTC
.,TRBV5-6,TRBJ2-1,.,CASSLDLEVYNEQFF,TGTGCCAGCAGCTTGGACCTTGAGGTCTACAATGAGCAGTTCTTC
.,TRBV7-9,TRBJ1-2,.,CASSLALSVAEGYTF,TGTGCCAGCAGCTTAGCATTATCCGTTGCAGAAGGCTACACCTTC
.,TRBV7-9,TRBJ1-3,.,CASTLVGAQGGNTIYF,TGTGCCAGCACCCTAGTGGGCGCGCAGGGTGGAAACACCATATATTTT
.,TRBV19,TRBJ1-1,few,CASSIWDTEAFF,TGTGCCAGTAGTATATGGGACACTGAAGCTTTCTTT
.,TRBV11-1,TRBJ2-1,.,CASSLARRDNEQFF,TGTGCCAGCAGCTTAGCGCGGAGAGACAATGAGCAGTTCTTC
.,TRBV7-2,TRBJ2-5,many,CASSSPWTETQYF,TGTGCCAGCAGCTCGCCGTGGACGGAGACCCAGTACTTC
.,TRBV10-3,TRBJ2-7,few,CAISEERGSYEQYF,TGTGCCATCAGTGAGGAGAGGGGCTCCTACGAGCAGTACTTC
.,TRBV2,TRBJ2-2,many,CASSERTTNTGELFF,TGTGCCAGCAGTGAGCGGACTACCAACACCGGGGAGCTGTTTTTT
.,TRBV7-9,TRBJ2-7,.,CASSRLGQESSYEQYF,TGTGCCAGCAGCCGACTAGGACAGGAGAGCTCCTACGAGCAGTACTTC
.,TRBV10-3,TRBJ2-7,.,CAISESINTGYSYEQYF,TGTGCCATCAGTGAGTCCATTAATACAGGGTACTCCTACGAGCAGTACTTC
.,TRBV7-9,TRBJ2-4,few,CASSLVVSGELAKNIQYF,TGTGCCAGCAGCTTAGTAGTATCGGGGGAACTAGCCAAAAACATTCAGTACTTC
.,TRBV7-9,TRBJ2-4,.,CASSDPRGTGRYF,TGTGCCAGCAGCGATCCTCGGGGGACTGGGAGGTACTTC
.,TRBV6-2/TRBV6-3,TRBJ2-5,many,CASEDYLQETQYF,TGTGCCAGCGAGGACTACCTCCAAGAGACCCAGTACTTC
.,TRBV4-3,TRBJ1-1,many,CASSQGGYWGGASGTEAFF,TGCGCCAGCAGCCAAGGGGGGTACTGGGGCGGGGCGAGTGGCACTGAAGCTTTCTTT
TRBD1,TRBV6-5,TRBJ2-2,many,CASSAGTANTGELFF,TGTGCCAGCAGCGCCGGGACAGCGAACACCGGGGAGCTGTTTTTT
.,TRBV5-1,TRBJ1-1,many,CASSFRGQMNTEAFF,TGCGCCAGCAGCTTCAGGGGTCAAATGAACACTGAAGCTTTCTTT
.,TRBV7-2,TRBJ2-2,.,CASSLEFLAELNTGELFF,TGTGCCAGCAGCTTAGAGTTCCTAGCTGAACTGAACACCGGGGAGCTGTTTTTT
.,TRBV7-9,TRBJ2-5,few,CASSLEQGQETQYF,TGTGCCAGCAGCTTAGAACAGGGTCAAGAGACCCAGTACTTC
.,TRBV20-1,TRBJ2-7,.,CSALHRDSLDEQYF,TGCAGTGCTCTCCATCGGGATTCCCTTGACGAGCAGTACTTC
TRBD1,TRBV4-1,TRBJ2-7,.,CASSQETTGVSYEQYF,TGCGCCAGCAGCCAAGAAACGACAGGGGTTAGTTACGAGCAGTACTTC
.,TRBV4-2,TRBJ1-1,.,CASENLPWRMNTEAFF,TGTGCCAGCGAAAACCTACCGTGGAGAATGAACACTGAAGCTTTCTTT
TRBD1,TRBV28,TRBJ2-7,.,CATSLGQGPYEQYF,TGTGCCACCTCCTTGGGACAGGGCCCCTACGAGCAGTACTTC
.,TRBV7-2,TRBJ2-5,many,CASSSSLETQYF,TGTGCCAGCAGCTCTTCCCTGGAGACCCAGTACTTC
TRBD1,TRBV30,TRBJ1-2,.,CAWSHWGTGDLYVDGYTF,TGTGCCTGGAGTCACTGGGGGACAGGGGATTTATATGTGGATGGCTACACCTTC
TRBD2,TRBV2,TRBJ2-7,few,CASSRTSGDPYEQYF,TGTGCCAGCAGTCGGACTAGCGGGGACCCCTACGAGCAGTACTTC
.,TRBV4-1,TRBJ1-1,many,CASSQLQGKGNTEAFF,TGCGCCAGCAGCCAATTACAGGGAAAGGGGAACACTGAAGCTTTCTTT
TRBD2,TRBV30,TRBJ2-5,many,CAWSLRGSGVQETQYF,TGTGCCTGGAGCCTCAGGGGTAGCGGGGTCCAAGAGACCCAGTACTTC
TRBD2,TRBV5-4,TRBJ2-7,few,CASSLLAGGQEQYF,TGTGCCAGCAGCTTACTAGCGGGAGGGCAAGAGCAGTACTTC
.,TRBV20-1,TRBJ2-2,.,CSADRLAGELFF,TGCAGTGCCGACAGGCTCGCCGGGGAGCTGTTTTTT
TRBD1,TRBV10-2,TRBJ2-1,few,CASSEGQGYNEQFF,TGCGCCAGCTCTGAGGGACAGGGGTACAATGAGCAGTTCTTC
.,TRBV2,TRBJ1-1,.,CASDDSNTEAFF,TGTGCCAGTGATGACAGTAACACTGAAGCTTTCTTT
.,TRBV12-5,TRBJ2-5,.,CASGLDGQETQYF,TGTGCTAGTGGTTTGGATGGACAAGAGACCCAGTACTTC
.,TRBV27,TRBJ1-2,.,CATTRGDNYGYTF,TGTGCCACCACGCGGGGCGATAACTATGGCTACACCTTC
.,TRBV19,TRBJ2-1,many,CASSIEPSTGEQFF,TGTGCCAGTAGTATAGAACCCTCAACAGGTGAGCAGTTCTTC
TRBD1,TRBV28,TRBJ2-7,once,CASSSRDRSSYEQYF,TGTGCCAGCAGTTCCCGGGACAGGAGCTCCTACGAGCAGTACTTC
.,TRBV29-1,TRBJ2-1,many,CSVEGRYNEQFF,TGCAGCGTTGAAGGAAGGTACAATGAGCAGTTCTTC
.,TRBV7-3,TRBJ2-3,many,CASSSGLSPSTDTQYF,TGTGCCAGCAGCTCCGGACTCTCCCCAAGCACAGATACGCAGTATTTT
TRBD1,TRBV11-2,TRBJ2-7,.,CASSLGRTGYSDEQYF,TGTGCCAGCAGCTTAGGTCGGACAGGGTATTCGGACGAGCAGTACTTC
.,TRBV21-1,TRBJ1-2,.,CASSNKGRDRFNYGYTF,TGTGCCAGCAGCAATAAGGGCAGGGACCGCTTTAACTATGGCTACACCTTC
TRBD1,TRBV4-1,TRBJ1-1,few,CASSQKWDRVRAEAFF,TGCGCCAGCAGCCAGAAGTGGGACAGGGTTCGGGCTGAAGCTTTCTTT
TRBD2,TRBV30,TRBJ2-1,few,CAWKSIREDSYNEQFF,TGTGCCTGGAAGAGTATACGGGAGGACTCCTACAATGAGCAGTTCTTC
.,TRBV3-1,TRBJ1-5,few,CASSQGSPGLGSNQPQHF,TGTGCCAGCAGCCAAGGGTCCCCAGGGTTGGGCAGCAATCAGCCCCAGCATTTT
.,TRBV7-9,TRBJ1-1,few,CASSLGTSITFF,TGTGCCAGCAGCTTAGGGACAAGTATAACTTTCTTT
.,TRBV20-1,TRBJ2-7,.,CSARSGFTYGQYF,TGCAGTGCTAGATCAGGGTTCACCTACGGGCAGTACTTC